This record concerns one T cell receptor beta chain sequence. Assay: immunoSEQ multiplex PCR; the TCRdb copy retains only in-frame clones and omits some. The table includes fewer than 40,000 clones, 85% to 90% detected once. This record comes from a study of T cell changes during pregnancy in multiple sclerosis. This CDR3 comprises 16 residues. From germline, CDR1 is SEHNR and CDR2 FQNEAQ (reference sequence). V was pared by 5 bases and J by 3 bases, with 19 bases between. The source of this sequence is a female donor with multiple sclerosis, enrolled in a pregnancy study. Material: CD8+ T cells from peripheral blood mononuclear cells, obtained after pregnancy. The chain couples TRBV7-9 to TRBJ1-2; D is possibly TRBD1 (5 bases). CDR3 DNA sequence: TGTGCCAGCAGCCCCCAGGGCAGCCCAAGGCACTATGGCTACACCTTC. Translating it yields CASSPQGSPRHYGYTF.